Here is one TCR beta chain with its context. The table came from immunoSEQ multiplex PCR; TCRdb's copy has only in-frame clones and leaves some out. The repertoire consists of approximately 240,000 clones, with 85% to 90% occurring once and the leading ten covering roughly 3.7%. Study members were between 18 and 89 years old and lived in 25 or so US regions. The V and J ends lost 7 bases and 1 base, in that order; junction bases with no gene match: 2. This CDR3 has 13 residues. Germline V gives CDR1 MDHEN, CDR2 SYDVKM. This sample was taken from a study of blood T cell repertoires in COVID-19. About the research overall: Donors in the United States, Italy and Spain gave samples during acute or convalescent COVID-19. T cells, B-cell-depleted T cells, or PBMCs supplied cDNA or gDNA.

The receptor comes from a woman under 30 in a cohort exposed to, infected with or recovered from COVID-19 (not recorded which). V gene TRBV28 combines with J gene TRBJ2-7, with TRBD1 matching 9 bases. The sequenced sample was PBMCs or T cells enriched from blood (not recorded which). CDR3 protein: CASKTGGSYEQYF. The CDR3 DNA is TGTGCCAGCAAGACAGGGGGTTCCTACGAGCAGTACTTC.